The 30 T cell receptor beta chains below all came from one sample that was sequenced in a study of blood T cell repertoires in COVID-19 (dated by TCRdb to about 2020). The library relied on the immunoSEQ multiplex PCR assay. Not all clones reach the TCRdb copy of this immuneACCESS table, which keeps in-frame sequences only. Checked studies attribute under half of the gap to unresolved V genes and leave the rest unexplained. This sample is represented by 130,000 or so clones; around 88% of them were singletons. Jointly, the top ten make up under 13% of the sample. The material sequenced was peripheral blood. These receptors were obtained from a man in his fifties with acute or convalescent COVID-19.

The chain is built from TRBV3-1 (or the pseudogene TRBV3-2) and TRBJ1-2; D might be TRBD1 (5 bases). In germline, CDR1 is LGHDT, CDR2 YNNKEL (reference sequence). This CDR3 has 13 amino acids. V lost 1 base to trimming and J lost 4 bases, with 7 bases between them. The CDR3 DNA reads TGTGCCAGCAGCCAAGCAGGGTTCTATGGCTACACCTTC. This translates into CASSQAGFYGYTF.

This chain connects TRBV27 to TRBJ1-5, with TRBD1 as a possible D gene (5 bases). The germline V gene encodes CDR1 MNHEY and CDR2 SMNVEV (reference sequence). CDR3 length: 15 amino acids. Trimming stripped 4 bases from V and 3 bases from J, with 13 bases between. The CDR3 loop reads CASSSSPGNNQPQHF. CDR3 in DNA: TGTGCCAGCAGTTCCTCGCCAGGGAACAATCAGCCCCAGCATTTT.

The CDR3 region is CATSRDRGYEQYF. CDR3 DNA sequence: TGTGCCACCAGCAGGGACAGGGGCTACGAGCAGTACTTC. The chain has TRBV15 and TRBJ2-7; 9 bases align to TRBD1. This CDR3 contains 13 residues. J gave up 3 bases and V 3 bases, and 0 bases lay outside the gene matches. Germline values: CDR1 LNHNV, CDR2 YYDKDF (reference sequence). Drawing the rest from reference TRBV15 and TRBJ2-7, the complete variable domain is DAMVIQNPRYQVTQFGKPVTLSCSQTLNHNVMYWYQQKSSQAPKLLFHYYDKDFNNEADTPDNFQSRRPNTSFCFLDIRSPGLGDTAMYLCATSRDRGYEQYFGPGTRLTVT.

The chain carries TRBV7-6 and TRBJ1-1, with D possibly being TRBD1 (5 bases). CDR3 length: 19 residues. Germline values: CDR1 SGHVS, CDR2 FNYEAQ. V was trimmed by 3 bases and J by 5 bases, leaving 28 bases between them. DNA of the CDR3: TGTGCCAGCAGCTTGCTGCCCCTCCCTGATAAGGTGCAGGGTACTGAAGCTTTCTTT. Translated, it gives CASSLLPLPDKVQGTEAFF.

This clone was recorded a few times. The chain combines TRBV19 with TRBJ2-7; 8 nucleotides line up with TRBD2. V lost 5 bases, J lost 5 bases, and 8 bases stayed unmatched. Germline CDR1 LNHDA, CDR2 SQIVND (reference sequence). This CDR3 has 14 residues. CDR3 sequence reads: CASSEWGLDNEQYF. The CDR3 DNA sequence: TGTGCCAGTAGTGAGTGGGGACTAGATAACGAGCAGTACTTC.

The CDR3 here is CASSPMGLGAQYF. The CDR3 nucleotides are TGTGCCAGCAGCCCCATGGGACTAGGTGCGCAGTATTTT. The chain is built from TRBV14 and TRBJ2-3; 8 bases align to TRBD2. Trimming removed 4 bases from V and 10 bases from J; junction bases left unmatched: 7. Germline CDR1 SGHDN, CDR2 FVKESK. The length of the CDR3 is 13 residues.

The chain has TRBV9 and TRBJ1-1; TRBD1 matches 10 bases. The CDR3 covers 14 residues. The V gene end was trimmed by 4 bases and the J gene end by 5 bases; junction bases not matched to a gene: 5. Per germline, CDR1 SGDLS and CDR2 YYNGEE. The CDR3 protein is CASSSRQGATEAFF. The CDR3 DNA sequence: TGTGCCAGCAGCTCCCGACAGGGGGCTACTGAAGCTTTCTTT.

The V call is TRBV30, the J call TRBJ1-2; possible D gene TRBD1, 6 bases. CDR1 and CDR2 (germline): GTSNPN, SVGIG (reference sequence). This CDR3 region has 15 residues. The V and J ends lost 1 base and 5 bases respectively, with 17 bases between them. This chain's CDR3 is CAWSGGGNRWYGYTF. The CDR3 nucleotides read TGTGCCTGGAGTGGGGGGGGCAACAGGTGGTATGGCTACACCTTC.

This chain links TRBV7-2 with TRBJ2-1; D is undetermined. The CDR3 totals 15 residues. Trimming removed 1 base at V and 0 bases at J, with 7 bases between. CDR1 SGHTA and CDR2 FQGNSA come from the germline V gene. The CDR3 DNA follows: TGTGCCAGCAGCTTAGTTGCAGACTCCTACAATGAGCAGTTCTTC. Protein: CASSLVADSYNEQFF. Full variable domain (rest looked up from reference TRBV7-2 and TRBJ2-1): GAGVSQSPSNKVTEKGKDVELRCDPISGHTALYWYRQSLGQGLEFLIYFQGNSAPDKSGLPSDRFSAERTGGSVSTLTIQRTQQEDSAVYLCASSLVADSYNEQFFGPGTRLTVL.

This sequence joins TRBV6-5 and TRBJ1-1, with TRBD1 identical over 7 bases. Per germline, CDR1 MNHEY and CDR2 SVGAGI. There are 14 residues in the CDR3. The V and J ends lost 6 bases and 3 bases, in that order; junction bases with no gene match: 7. The CDR3, as DNA: TGTGCCAGCAGCCCCGGCAGGGGGGACACTGAAGCTTTCTTT. It yields the protein CASSPGRGDTEAFF.

V and J are TRBV14 and TRBJ2-1; 9 bases are a match to TRBD1. The V gene end was trimmed by 2 bases and the J gene end by 4 bases; junction bases not matched to a gene: 6. This CDR3 spans 16 amino acids. The V gene's germline CDR1 is SGHDN and CDR2 FVKESK. The CDR3 DNA reads as TGTGCCAGCAGCCAATTACGGGACAGGGCATACAATGAGCAGTTCTTC. Amino acid sequence: CASSQLRDRAYNEQFF.

The chain couples TRBV3-1 (or the pseudogene TRBV3-2) to TRBJ1-1, with TRBD1 identical over 9 bases. V trimming: 4 bases; J trimming: 6 bases; junction bases outside the gene matches: 3. From germline, CDR1 is LGHDT and CDR2 YNNKEL (reference sequence). This CDR3 is built from 13 residues. CDR3 residues: CASSLRQGAEAFF. The CDR3 DNA follows: TGTGCCAGCAGCCTCCGACAGGGGGCTGAAGCTTTCTTT.

J is TRBJ2-2 and V is TRBV5-4, with TRBD1 as a possible D gene (6 bases). V was clipped by 2 bases and J by 7 bases, with 15 bases between them. The CDR3 is 15 residues long. Germline CDR1 reads SGHNT; CDR2 reads YYREEE (reference sequence). The CDR3: CASSFGQGLVGELFF. In DNA, the CDR3 is TGTGCCAGCAGCTTTGGGCAGGGGTTAGTCGGGGAGCTGTTTTTT.

V usage is TRBV19 and J usage is TRBJ2-7; tentatively, D is TRBD2 (6 bases). CDR3 length: 14 amino acids. CDR1 and CDR2 (germline): LNHDA, SQIVND (reference sequence). Trimming removed 4 bases from V and 5 bases from J, with 15 bases in between. CDR3 bases: TGTGCCAGTAGTACGCGGGACTCGGATGACGAGCAGTACTTC. This codes for CASSTRDSDDEQYF.

The chain carries TRBV12-5 and TRBJ1-6; 7 bases map to TRBD1. CDR1 and CDR2 (germline): LGHNT, FRNRAP. This CDR3 spans 14 amino acids. J gave up 7 bases and V 4 bases, and 4 bases lay outside the gene matches. CDR3 sequence reads: CASGSGQPNSPLHF. DNA of the CDR3: TGTGCTAGTGGTTCGGGACAGCCCAATTCACCCCTCCACTTT.

The rearrangement links TRBV5-1 to TRBJ2-2; the D gene is possibly TRBD1 (6 bases). Trimming took 4 bases from V and 5 from J, leaving 15 bases between them. Germline V gene data show CDR1 as SGHRS and CDR2 as YFSETQ. CDR3 size: 15 residues. As DNA, the CDR3 is TGCGCCAGCAGCCTCGACGGGACAACAACCGGGGAGCTGTTTTTT. It is translated as CASSLDGTTTGELFF.

The V call is TRBV7-2, the J call TRBJ2-7; a possible D gene is TRBD2 (5 bases). Germline V gene data show CDR1 as SGHTA and CDR2 as FQGNSA. V lost 3 bases and J lost 3, with 9 bases in between. This CDR3 has 13 residues. The CDR3 bases are TGTGCCAGCAGCTTTAGGACTCACTACGAGCAGTACTTC. Its translation is CASSFRTHYEQYF.

This chain joins TRBV10-3 and TRBJ1-1, with TRBD1 identical over 10 bases. Germline V gives CDR1 ENHRY, CDR2 SYGVKD. The CDR3 loop spans 16 amino acids. J gave up 5 bases and V 4 bases, and 10 bases lay outside the gene matches. CDR3 amino acids: CAISASPGQGTTEAFF. CDR3 nucleotides: TGTGCCATCAGTGCCTCTCCGGGACAGGGGACAACTGAAGCTTTCTTT.

V gene TRBV15 combines with J gene TRBJ2-5; D perhaps matches TRBD1 (5 bases). The CDR3 has 17 amino acids. Germline CDR1 LNHNV, CDR2 YYDKDF (reference sequence). The V end was cut by 0 bases, the J end by 4 bases, with 18 bases between. DNA of the CDR3: TGTGCCACCAGCAGAGATCGGCCAGGGCAAGGCGGAGAGACCCAGTACTTC. This codes for CATSRDRPGQGGETQYF.

This chain joins TRBV27 and TRBJ2-1; possibly TRBD2 for D (5 bases). Germline V gives CDR1 MNHEY, CDR2 SMNVEV (reference sequence). V lost 1 base and J 8 bases, leaving 12 bases between the germline ends. The CDR3 has 14 amino acids. This CDR3 reads CASSLWSPGDEQFF. The CDR3 DNA sequence: TGTGCCAGCAGTTTATGGTCCCCCGGGGATGAGCAGTTCTTC.

The chain recombines TRBV6-1 with TRBJ2-2; D may be TRBD1 (5 bases). CDR3 length equals 15 residues. The germline V gene encodes CDR1 MNHNS and CDR2 SASEGT. V was shortened by 1 base and J by 7 bases, with 13 bases between the two germline ends. CDR3: CASSEGPGKGGELFF. The CDR3 DNA reads TGTGCCAGCAGTGAAGGGCCAGGGAAGGGCGGGGAGCTGTTTTTT.

The genes are TRBV7-6 and TRBJ2-1, with unresolved D. With 0 bases removed from V and 5 bases from J, the gap between germline ends came to 14 bases. This CDR3 is 16 amino acids long. Germline V gene sequence: CDR1 SGHVS, CDR2 FNYEAQ. The DNA for the CDR3 is TGTGCCAGCAGCTTAGCGAGGAACGAACCGAACAATGAGCAGTTCTTC. Its translation is CASSLARNEPNNEQFF.

The V and J genes are TRBV27 and TRBJ2-3; maybe TRBD1 (6 bases). Germline CDR1 MNHEY, CDR2 SMNVEV (reference sequence). This CDR3 contains 18 residues. Trimming left V 5 bases short and J 0 bases short, with 21 bases between. The chain's CDR3 is CASSPRRWTETSTDTQYF. The CDR3 bases are TGTGCCAGCAGTCCCCGACGTTGGACAGAAACTAGCACAGATACGCAGTATTTT.

This clone was recorded once. This chain links TRBV11-1 with TRBJ1-2; 9 bases fit TRBD1. V lost 7 bases and J lost 1; bases outside the gene matches: 4. The CDR3 is made up of 14 amino acids. Per the germline V gene, CDR1 is SGHAT and CDR2 is FQDESV (reference sequence). In DNA form, the CDR3 reads TGTGCCAGCACCTTGGACAGGGGTAACTATGGCTACACCTTC. Encoded protein: CASTLDRGNYGYTF.

The CDR3 sequence: CASSQGTGGEQYF. The CDR3 region has the DNA TGTGCCAGCAGCCAAGGGACAGGAGGGGAGCAGTACTTC. The chain couples TRBV3-1 (or the pseudogene TRBV3-2) to TRBJ2-7, with D possibly being TRBD1 (7 bases). The CDR3 has 13 residues. CDR1 is LGHDT, CDR2 YNNKEL, per germline (reference sequence). Trimming stripped 1 base from V and 7 bases from J, with 11 bases between.

DNA for the CDR3: TGTGCCAGCAGTTACCCGGAAACAGATCAGCCCCAGCATTTT. Protein sequence: CASSYPETDQPQHF. The genes are TRBV6-6 and TRBJ1-5, with D unclear. The length of the CDR3 is 14 residues. Trimming removed 2 bases from V and 5 bases from J, with 10 bases in between. The germline CDR1 and CDR2 sequences are MNHNY and SVGAGI (reference sequence).

This chain connects TRBV5-5 to TRBJ1-1, with D possibly being TRBD1 (6 bases). This CDR3 has 13 residues. Germline CDR1 is SGHKS and CDR2 is YYEKEE (reference sequence). V gave up 6 bases and J gave up 8 bases, with 17 bases separating them. CDR3 bases: TGTGCCAGCACCTCGCCGGACAGACCCGAAGCTTTCTTT. It translates to CASTSPDRPEAFF.

The J gene is TRBJ1-1, the V gene TRBV5-8; no definite D call. Germline V gives CDR1 SGHTS, CDR2 YDEGEE. Trimming stripped 0 bases from V and 4 bases from J, with 7 bases between. This CDR3 comprises 13 residues. CDR3 sequence (DNA): TGTGCCAGCAGCTTGGCAAGAGCCACTGAAGCTTTCTTT. Protein sequence: CASSLARATEAFF.

The V call is TRBV28, the J call TRBJ2-7; TRBD1 matches 9 bases. The trim removed 7 bases at V and 10 bases at J, leaving 8 bases unmatched. Germline values: CDR1 MDHEN, CDR2 SYDVKM. The CDR3 totals 12 residues. CDR3 DNA sequence: TGTGCCAGCACCGGACAGGGGTTGCCTCAGTACTTC. Translated: CASTGQGLPQYF.

Only a few counts were recorded for this clone. The chain uses TRBV10-3 and TRBJ1-1, with TRBD1 matching 7 bases. The V and J ends lost 3 bases and 4 bases, in that order; junction bases with no gene match: 8. CDR1 is ENHRY, CDR2 SYGVKD, per germline. This CDR3 has 15 residues. The CDR3 region is CAISEFGTALTEAFF. CDR3 nucleotide sequence: TGTGCCATCAGTGAATTCGGGACAGCTCTCACTGAAGCTTTCTTT.